These 30 T cell receptor beta chains share one sample of origin, sequenced in a study of T-cell reconstitution after alpha-beta-depleted transplantation in children. No antigens are known for them. Study-wide findings and caveats: Hyperexpanded clones declined; after one year, newly produced T cells mostly supplied diversity.

Unique molecular identifiers were incorporated into the prepared TCRbeta library. TCRdb reprocessed the PCR reads with MiXCR, giving one entry per CDR3 protein. The sample includes around 270,000 distinct CDR3 sequences, less than 9.5% seen only once; the top ten take 9.1%. The sequenced sample was peripheral blood, obtained 360 days after TCRalphabeta/CD19-depleted stem cell transplant. These receptors all come from a female patient aged 2 to 10 who had a stem cell transplant for Fanconi anemia, so the T cells may come from the graft donor.

The table lists this clonotype with many counts. This chain joins TRBV5-1 and TRBJ1-2; TRBD1 is a possible D gene (5 bases). The CDR3 sequence is 16 residues long. V was shortened by 5 bases and J by 0 bases, with 17 bases between the two germline ends. The germline V gene encodes CDR1 SGHRS and CDR2 YFSETQ. CDR3 amino acids: CASSLFGDSTNYGYTF. The CDR3 nucleotides read TGCGCCAGCAGTCTTTTTGGAGACAGCACTAACTATGGCTACACCTTC. Based on the CDR3 plus reference TRBV5-1 and TRBJ1-2, the full variable domain is KAGVTQTPRYLIKTRGQQVTLSCSPISGHRSVSWYQQTPGQGLQFLFEYFSETQRNKGNFPGRFSGRQFSNSRSEMNVSTLELGDSALYLCASSLFGDSTNYGYTFGSGTRLTVV.

This clonotype was detected a few times. The chain joins TRBV19 to TRBJ2-2; TRBD2 agrees at 9 bases. The CDR3 runs 15 residues. The germline V gene encodes CDR1 LNHDA and CDR2 SQIVND (reference sequence). Unmatched junction bases numbered 7, after V lost 7 bases and J lost 4 bases. In DNA, the CDR3 is TGTGCCAGTACTCTTCTAGCGGGGAGCACCGGGGAGCTGTTTTTT. Translation gives CASTLLAGSTGELFF.

CDR3 DNA sequence: TGTGCCAGCAGAGCTTGGGGTTATAGCAATCAGCCCCAGCATTTT. This translates into CASRAWGYSNQPQHF. The chain carries TRBV28 and TRBJ1-5; no clear D gene. V was cut by 6 bases and J by 0 bases, with 12 bases left in between. In germline, CDR1 is MDHEN, CDR2 SYDVKM. The CDR3 extends over 15 amino acids. The full variable domain, completed using reference TRBV28 and TRBJ1-5, is DVKVTQSSRYLVKRTGEKVFLECVQDMDHENMFWYRQDPGLGLRLIYFSYDVKMKEKGDIPEGYSVSREKKERFSLILESASTNQTSMYLCASRAWGYSNQPQHFGDGTRLSIL.

This chain connects TRBV5-1 to TRBJ1-3, with D possibly matching TRBD1 (5 bases). Per the germline V gene, CDR1 is SGHRS and CDR2 is YFSETQ. V was cut by 0 bases and J by 0 bases, with 13 bases left in between. This CDR3 has 17 residues. As DNA, the CDR3 is TGCGCCAGCAGCTTGGGAGAGGGGCCCCTCTCTGGAAACACCATATATTTT. Its translation is CASSLGEGPLSGNTIYF.

Ten or more counts support this clonotype. The genes are TRBV4-3 and TRBJ2-5; no clear D. Germline CDR1 is LGHNA and CDR2 is YSLEER. The CDR3 loop spans 12 amino acids. V was cut by 3 bases and J by 4 bases, with 6 bases left in between. The CDR3 DNA is TGCGCCAGCAGCCAGACAAGAGAGACCCAGTACTTC. This gives the protein CASSQTRETQYF.

This clonotype was counted many times. The chain couples TRBV18 to TRBJ2-5; D possibly corresponds to TRBD2 (6 bases). The V end was cut by 4 bases, the J end by 5 bases, with 11 bases between. This CDR3 region has 13 residues. Germline values: CDR1 KGHSH, CDR2 LQKENI. The CDR3 loop is CASSLNGGETQYF. The CDR3 bases are TGTGCCAGCTCACTAAACGGAGGGGAGACCCAGTACTTC.

This clonotype was detected only a few times. J is TRBJ2-5 and V is TRBV4-2; 7 positions agree with TRBD2. V gave up 7 bases and J gave up 3 bases; unmatched junction bases: 14. The CDR3 totals 16 residues. Germline CDR1 reads LGHNA; CDR2 reads YNFKEQ. This CDR3 reads CASNPGGIAGEETQYF. The CDR3 nucleotides read TGTGCCAGCAACCCCGGGGGAATAGCGGGTGAAGAGACCCAGTACTTC.

J is TRBJ1-3 and V is TRBV6-1; tentatively, D is TRBD1 (6 bases). The CDR3 covers 15 residues. The germline gives CDR1 MNHNS, CDR2 SASEGT. Trimming took off 8 bases at V and 0 bases at J, with 14 bases between the two ends. In DNA, the CDR3 is TGTGCCAGCTTCTACAGGGAGGACTCTGGAAACACCATATATTTT. As protein: CASFYREDSGNTIYF.

This clonotype was seen ten or more times. The CDR3 DNA reads as TGTGCCAGCGCCCAACTAAGCACAGATACGCAGTATTTT. Translating it yields CASAQLSTDTQYF. This chain links TRBV27 with TRBJ2-3; D uncertain. The CDR3 length is 13 residues. Germline V gene data show CDR1 as MNHEY and CDR2 as SMNVEV (reference sequence). The V end was cut by 8 bases, the J end by 0 bases, with 9 bases between.

The chain uses TRBV27 and TRBJ1-2; TRBD1 agrees at 9 bases. The germline V gene encodes CDR1 MNHEY and CDR2 SMNVEV (reference sequence). Losses at the gene ends were 4 bases for V and 8 bases for J; bases not matched to a gene: 11. This CDR3 is 15 amino acids long. For the CDR3, the DNA is TGTGCCAGCAGTTCCACAGGGGGCCGAAGTAGGGGCTACACCTTC. Amino acids: CASSSTGGRSRGYTF.

The chain uses TRBV20-1 and TRBJ2-5; 10 bases fit TRBD2. This CDR3 has 14 residues. Germline CDR1 is DFQATT and CDR2 is SNEGSKA (reference sequence). The junction had 5 bases not matched to a gene; V was cut back by 2 bases and J by 5 bases. CDR3 protein: CSARIAGGLETQYF. The CDR3 nucleotides read TGCAGTGCTAGAATAGCGGGAGGACTGGAGACCCAGTACTTC.

This clonotype was observed at least ten times. V is TRBV2 and J is TRBJ2-3, with D possibly TRBD1 on 6 matching bases. This CDR3 region has 17 residues. Deletions cut 2 bases from V and 0 bases from J, with 15 bases between. Per the germline V gene, CDR1 is SNHLY and CDR2 is FYNNEI. The CDR3 nucleotides are TGTGCCAGCAGTGAATTACCCGTTGGACAGAGCACAGATACGCAGTATTTT. Translating it yields CASSELPVGQSTDTQYF.

This clonotype was seen more than once but under ten times. V gene TRBV20-1 combines with J gene TRBJ2-1; tentative D call: TRBD1 (6 bases). Germline V CDR1 and CDR2: DFQATT, SNEGSKA (reference sequence). The length of the CDR3 is 14 residues. Trimming removed 0 bases at V and 15 bases at J, with 21 bases between. Here the CDR3 reads CSARDARQQGMTFF. The CDR3 DNA follows: TGCAGTGCTAGAGACGCTCGACAACAGGGTATGACGTTCTTC.

This clonotype was seen at least ten times. J is TRBJ2-5 and V is TRBV12-3 or TRBV12-4; the D is unclear. CDR3 length: 14 residues. V lost 6 bases and J lost 4, with 15 bases in between. Here the CDR3 reads CASRHSGRRETQYF. As DNA, the CDR3 is TGTGCCAGCAGACATTCCGGCCGCCGAGAGACCCAGTACTTC.

This clonotype was counted a few times. This chain links TRBV28 with TRBJ1-2; 7 nucleotides match TRBD1. Trimming at V came to 8 bases and at J to 2 bases, leaving 8 bases not matched to a gene. Germline assignment: CDR1 MDHEN and CDR2 SYDVKM. This CDR3 contains 14 residues. The CDR3 DNA follows: TGTGCCAGCTTGTTCCAGGGGGGAAACTATGGCTACACCTTC. It is translated as CASLFQGGNYGYTF.

This clonotype has at least ten counts. The J gene is TRBJ1-1, the V gene TRBV12-3 or TRBV12-4, with D hard to call. V shed 5 bases and J shed 6 bases, with 13 bases lying between them. This CDR3 has 13 amino acids. This CDR3 reads CASSHRRASEAFF. DNA of the CDR3: TGTGCCAGCAGTCACCGGAGGGCGTCTGAAGCTTTCTTT.

This clonotype was observed a single time. One base away lies a much larger clone, so this may be a sequencing read error. The chain employs TRBV4-2 and TRBJ2-1; a possible D gene is TRBD2 (6 bases). CDR3 length: 17 amino acids. Germline values: CDR1 LGHNA, CDR2 YNFKEQ. For the CDR3, the DNA is TGTGTCAGCAGCCAAGAACCAGCGGGTAGCTCCTACAATGAGCAGTTCTTC. Protein sequence: CVSSQEPAGSSYNEQFF.

Note on this clonotype: A much larger clone differs from this one at a single base, so this may be a read error. The chain uses TRBV10-3 and TRBJ1-3, with D possibly matching TRBD1 (5 bases). Germline assignment: CDR1 ENHRY and CDR2 SYGVKD. The CDR3 length is 16 residues. The CDR3 coding sequence is TGTGCCATCAGCGAGGGACGTACGAGCTCTGGAAACAACATATATTTT. The encoded protein is CAISEGRTSSGNNIYF.

This clonotype was seen ten or more times. The chain recombines TRBV28 with TRBJ2-7, with D perhaps assigned TRBD1 or TRBD2 (5 bases each). Germline V lookup: CDR1 MDHEN, CDR2 SYDVKM. V lost 4 bases and J 3 bases, leaving 10 bases between the germline ends. The length of the CDR3 is 13 residues. CDR3 sequence: CASSSLGDYEQYV. The CDR3 DNA reads as TGTGCCAGCAGTTCCCTGGGGGACTACGAGCAGTACGTC.

In its sample, this clonotype was seen many times. This sequence joins TRBV12-3 or TRBV12-4 and TRBJ2-1; TRBD2 aligns across 8 bases. The CDR3 consists of 15 residues. With 7 bases clipped from V and 3 bases from J, the junction kept 8 bases outside the gene matches. The CDR3 loop is CASNLPGTSYNEQFF. The CDR3 DNA reads TGTGCCAGCAACCTCCCCGGGACTAGCTACAATGAGCAGTTCTTC.

There are many counts of this clonotype. The chain employs TRBV4-1 and TRBJ2-7, with unresolved D. CDR1 is MGHRA and CDR2 is YSYEKL in the germline V gene. Trimming removed 0 bases from V and 4 bases from J, with 10 bases in between. This CDR3 region has 14 residues. CDR3 DNA sequence: TGCGCCAGCAGCCAAGAAGAGGCGCTATACGAGCAGTACTTC. Translation gives CASSQEEALYEQYF.

In this sample, this clonotype turned up many times. The chain joins TRBV9 to TRBJ2-1; TRBD2 matches 13 bases. Unmatched junction bases numbered 11, after V lost 5 bases and J lost 3 bases. Germline V gene lookup returns CDR1 SGDLS and CDR2 YYNGEE. The CDR3 covers 18 residues. The CDR3 nucleotides are TGTGCCAGCAGTTCCCAACTAGCGGGAGGGTCCATCTACAATGAGCAGTTCTTC. It encodes CASSSQLAGGSIYNEQFF.

This clonotype was seen many times. The chain combines TRBV12-3 or TRBV12-4 with TRBJ2-7; 7 positions match TRBD2. The CDR3 consists of 16 residues. V lost 5 bases, J lost 3 bases, and 13 bases stayed unmatched. Here the CDR3 reads CASSINQAGPSYEQYF. The CDR3 DNA is TGTGCCAGCAGTATCAACCAAGCGGGACCTAGCTACGAGCAGTACTTC.

In its sample, this clonotype was seen many times. CDR3 sequence (DNA): TGTGCCACCGGACAGCCTTATAGCAATCAGCCCCAGCATTTT. Residues: CATGQPYSNQPQHF. The chain uses TRBV6-5 and TRBJ1-5; possibly TRBD1 for D (6 bases). Trimming took off 10 bases at V and 0 bases at J, with 13 bases between the two ends. The length of the CDR3 is 14 residues. Germline-derived CDR1 and CDR2 are MNHEY and SVGAGI.

This clonotype was counted between two and nine times. The chain is built from TRBV4-1 and TRBJ2-7; D gene unclear. Germline assignment: CDR1 MGHRA and CDR2 YSYEKL. CDR3 length: 13 residues. Trimming cost V 2 bases and J 2 bases, with 7 bases left between them. The CDR3 DNA follows: TGCGCCAGCAGCCAACCGGGCCCCTACGAGCAGTACTTC. It codes for CASSQPGPYEQYF.

CDR3 loop: CASSPNAGPSFSGNTIYF. The CDR3 DNA reads as TGTGCCAGCTCACCAAATGCCGGGCCGTCCTTCTCTGGAAACACCATATATTTT. The rearrangement uses TRBV18 and TRBJ1-3; D is uncertain. Germline lookup yields CDR1 KGHSH and CDR2 LQKENI. Trimming stripped 2 bases from V and 0 bases from J, with 17 bases between. The CDR3 runs to 18 residues. Variable domain in full (rest from reference TRBV18 and TRBJ1-3): NAGVMQNPRHLVRRRGQEARLRCSPMKGHSHVYWYRQLPEEGLKFMVYLQKENIIDESGMPKERFSAEFPKEGPSILRIQQVVRGDSAAYFCASSPNAGPSFSGNTIYFGEGSWLTVV.

The rearrangement links TRBV28 to TRBJ1-2; maybe TRBD1 (6 bases). Trimming stripped 3 bases from V and 0 bases from J, with 20 bases between. The CDR3 loop spans 18 amino acids. Germline V lookup: CDR1 MDHEN, CDR2 SYDVKM. In DNA, the CDR3 is TGTGCCAGCAGTTTCTCCGCGATGGGGGGGGCCTCTAACTATGGCTACACCTTC. Amino acids: CASSFSAMGGASNYGYTF.

This clonotype was detected many times. The V call is TRBV5-1, the J call TRBJ1-1; 7 bases line up with TRBD1. The CDR3 covers 13 residues. V lost 5 bases, J lost 6 bases, and 7 bases stayed unmatched. The germline V gene has CDR1 SGHRS and CDR2 YFSETQ. The CDR3 sequence is CASSFNRGAEAFF. The CDR3 DNA follows: TGCGCCAGCAGTTTCAACAGGGGCGCTGAAGCTTTCTTT.

CDR3 nucleotide sequence: TGTGCCAGCAGTGTTGGTAATGAAAAACTGTTTTTT. It yields the protein CASSVGNEKLFF. The chain links TRBV2 to TRBJ1-4; D is unresolved. CDR1 and CDR2 from the germline V gene are SNHLY and FYNNEI. The V end was cut by 4 bases, the J end by 4 bases, with 4 bases between. CDR3 size: 12 residues.

The table lists this clonotype with many counts. The CDR3 sequence is CSASGRGPYTDTQYF. CDR3 sequence (DNA): TGCAGTGCTAGCGGTCGGGGGCCTTACACAGATACGCAGTATTTT. The chain joins TRBV20-1 to TRBJ2-3; TRBD1 or TRBD2 may be the D gene (6 bases each). Germline assignment: CDR1 DFQATT and CDR2 SNEGSKA (reference sequence). V was clipped by 3 bases and J by 2 bases, with 15 bases between them. This CDR3 has 15 residues.